This entry features one T cell receptor (beta chain) sequence. Its cognate antigen is unknown. Vbeta (60) and Jbeta (13) primers were used in the PCR. TCRdb's table, derived via immunoSEQ multiplex PCR, lists solely in-frame clones and lacks some. This sample carries roughly 39,000 clones, with 3% to 4% going to the ten biggest clones. The sample originates from a study of cytomegalovirus exposure and HLA in healthy donors. For the study at large: Most genotyped donors, 75% to 85% of roughly 400, had Caucasian-associated genetic ancestry.

Regarding the study as a whole: Most TCR sequences were rare, but some public TCRs occurred in many donors. Another analysis was done later, and it associated approximately 17,000 TCR beta sequences with HLA alleles at 0.05 false discovery rate. In vitro work confirmed that three CMV-associated chains recognize CMV antigens.

The CDR3 runs 16 residues. The V gene end was trimmed by 0 bases and the J gene end by 2 bases; junction bases not matched to a gene: 5. Germline V gene lookup returns CDR1 SGHRS and CDR2 YFSETQ. The receptor comes from a woman in her 30s in good health and CMV-seropositive. This chain links TRBV5-1 with TRBJ2-3; 8 bases map to TRBD2. Specimen: PBMCs. CDR3 amino acids: CASSLALRGATDTQYF. The CDR3 region has the DNA TGCGCCAGCAGCTTGGCCTTGCGGGGGGCCACAGATACGCAGTATTTT.